This T cell receptor (beta chain) was captured by sequencing in a study of long-term antiretroviral therapy in people with HIV (dated by TCRdb to between 2020 and 2023). Study-level background: The earliest samples were collected approximately a decade before the 2015 WHO recommendation for immediate ART, a period when ART was typically delayed until CD4 counts fell. A retrospective serial study tested whether ART initiation and durable HIV suppression were associated with changes in peripheral blood TRB repertoire composition and diversity. A total of roughly 180 cryopreserved PBMC samples were contributed to the cohort by 30 adults with confirmed HIV infection, with samples collected serially over a mean of roughly six years (range 1-12). Among the approximately 30 participants with HIV, eleven were female. Test extractions of a monoclonal T-cell line alongside a few dozen polyclonal samples showed no cross-contamination during QIAcube processing. Study-level results and caveats: Because pre-ART samples had limited cell numbers, profiling was done on unsorted PBMC rather than on sorted CD4+ and CD8+ T cells. HIV repertoires had narrower CDR3 length ranges than controls, and the network structure suggested an antigen-experienced repertoire that shifted only slightly toward naive after ART. The samples span the years 2004 to 2017, and the ART regimens used may be less effective than current regimens. At every time point, the repertoire was dominated by expanded TRB clones first identified before ART initiation, although this dominance fluctuated and, in many PLHIV, declined after ART. Inferences about post-ART repertoire changes are limited because no data were available on ART adherence, viral resistance or therapy changes. Since PBMC availability was limited, sequencing covered only the TCR beta chain, with no alpha chain pairing. ART initiation was associated with a significant increase in TRB diversity, but diversity stayed significantly below transplant donor controls even after long-term ART.

This clone was seen only once. Its antigen is currently not known. No base-level quality is on record; no much larger clone is a single base apart. Inclusion was restricted to participants for whom at least one PBMC sample before ART initiation and at least two post-ART samples were available. Every participant with HIV received treatment in the United States of America. Before DNA extraction, cryopreserved samples containing about 1-10 million PBMC were thawed and washed. At the time of the earliest PBMC sample for each participant with HIV, ages ranged from 23 to 54 years. PBMC samples were contributed by each participant from 1-4 timepoints before ART initiation and 2-8 timepoints after ART initiation, with a median of 7 samples. For every participant, serial HIV viral load, CD4+ T-cell count, ART history and demographic data were obtained. Genomic DNA was extracted from unsorted PBMC with a Qiagen kit on a QIAcube, with processing performed in batches of 12 samples.

The immunoSEQ hsTCRB v3.0 assay was used at survey level resolution to sequence the TRB variable region. TRB sequencing targeted a depth of about 40,000-50,000 T-cell genomes per sample. TRB libraries were pooled and sequenced on an Illumina MiSeq using a v3 150-cycle kit. On the study's bioinformatics: Repertoire analysis was performed in R inside a reproducible Nextflow workflow that covered QC, data transformation and analysis. LymphoSeq2, an R package for exploring AIRR-Seq data, was used to implement custom analyses. Four samples that produced fewer than 5000 total TRB sequences were removed, so some 190 HIV repertoires were analyzed. Of the 188 retained HIV repertoires, 59 were collected before and roughly 130 after ART initiation. Repertoires were downsampled to 5000 TRB nucleotide sequences, and summary statistics were averaged over 100 downsampling iterations. The analysis kept only TRB sequences whose CDR3 regions were at least seven amino acids long. Two measures captured diversity: a Shannon entropy-derived clonality score and the Gini coefficient. In the repertoire networks, any two of the top 5000 CDR3 amino acid sequences were linked whenever the two sequences differed by an edit distance of one. For TRB CDR3 amino acid sequences, antigen specificity groups and MHC restriction were predicted with GLIPH2. To flag known CMV, EBV, HIV or tissue antigen associations, CDR3 amino acid sequences were matched against VDJdb and McPAS-TCR. Pre-ART, post-ART and control groups were compared with Wilcoxon signed-rank tests and Holm-Bonferroni correction. The table comes from immuneACCESS by way of TCRdb, which keeps in-frame sequences with V and J called. Part of the clones is missing from these tables; in studies checked, under half for an unresolved V gene and the rest for unknown reasons. V and J calls and clone size come straight from that table; D and trimming were deduced from the DNA. Recorded for this sample are about 28,000 clones; 84% of them occurred a single time. Of the sample, 6.2% is held by the ten largest clones.

This TCR was recovered from a man aged 18 to 29 with HIV. Sequenced material: unsorted PBMCs, taken 0.4 years after starting antiretroviral therapy.

The CDR3 protein sequence reads: CASSRQATAYEQYF. DNA sequence: TGTGCCAGCAGTAGACAGGCTACAGCCTACGAGCAGTACTTC. This chain joins TRBV28 to TRBJ2-7, with a weak D call of TRBD1 (6 bases match). Between the V and J ends, shortened by 5 bases and 2 bases respectively, the junction contains 13 bases. The CDR3 measures 14 amino acids from cysteine to phenylalanine. Only CDR3 DNA is held: 42 bases, read in frame from base 1. As encoded in the germline V gene, CDR1 is MDHEN while CDR2 is SYDVKM.